The T cell receptor beta chain under discussion was sequenced for a study of T cells in Graves' hyperthyroidism and ophthalmopathy. Study results and caveats: Most expanded thyroid clonotypes above 0.001 also appeared in blood.

There were TCR beta CDR3 regions amplified from RNA transcripts. The study used the HTBI primer set for a first-round RT-PCR of the TCR CDR3. TCRdb called the multiplex PCR reads again in MiXCR, with one record for every CDR3 protein. The sample carries 340,000 or so distinct CDR3 sequences, 20% to 25% recorded once. Thyroid ultrasound and orbital computed tomography, with clinical symptoms and serum thyroxine and TRAb, informed diagnoses. Isolation of PBMCs was performed on around 9.7 ml fresh peripheral blood. Germline V gene lookup returns CDR1 DFQATT and CDR2 SNEGSKA (reference sequence). V lost 7 bases and J 0 bases, leaving 13 bases between the germline ends. The CDR3 covers 15 residues. On this clonotype itself: Antigen: not known.

Material: blood. The genes are TRBV20-1 and TRBJ2-6; D unclear. The source of this sequence is a woman in her 50s with Graves' hyperthyroidism. CDR3: CSVPDVFSGANVLTF. In DNA, the CDR3 is TGCAGTGTACCCGACGTTTTCTCTGGGGCCAACGTCCTGACTTTC.